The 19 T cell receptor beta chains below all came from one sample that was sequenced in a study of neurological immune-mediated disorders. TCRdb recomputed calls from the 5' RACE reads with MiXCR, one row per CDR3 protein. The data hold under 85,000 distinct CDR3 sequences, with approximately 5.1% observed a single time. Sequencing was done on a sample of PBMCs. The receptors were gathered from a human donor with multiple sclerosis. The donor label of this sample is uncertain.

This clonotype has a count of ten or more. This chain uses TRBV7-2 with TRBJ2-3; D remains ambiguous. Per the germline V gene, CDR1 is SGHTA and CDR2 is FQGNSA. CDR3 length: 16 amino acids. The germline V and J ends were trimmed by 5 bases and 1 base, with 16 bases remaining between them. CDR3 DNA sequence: TGTGCCAGCAGCCTGGACCTTCAACGGGGCACAGATACGCAGTATTTT. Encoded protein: CASSLDLQRGTDTQYF.

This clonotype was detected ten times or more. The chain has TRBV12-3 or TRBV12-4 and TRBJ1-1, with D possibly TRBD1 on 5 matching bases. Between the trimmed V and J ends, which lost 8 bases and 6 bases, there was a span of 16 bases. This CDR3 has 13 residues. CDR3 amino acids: CASLAGQGAEAFF. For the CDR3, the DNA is TGTGCCAGCCTTGCAGGCCAGGGCGCTGAAGCTTTCTTT.

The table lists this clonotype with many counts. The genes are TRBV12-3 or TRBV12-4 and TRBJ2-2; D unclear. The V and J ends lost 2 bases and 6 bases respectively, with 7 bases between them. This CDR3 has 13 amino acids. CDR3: CASSLLVPGELFF. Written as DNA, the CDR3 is TGTGCCAGCAGTTTATTGGTTCCCGGGGAGCTGTTTTTT.

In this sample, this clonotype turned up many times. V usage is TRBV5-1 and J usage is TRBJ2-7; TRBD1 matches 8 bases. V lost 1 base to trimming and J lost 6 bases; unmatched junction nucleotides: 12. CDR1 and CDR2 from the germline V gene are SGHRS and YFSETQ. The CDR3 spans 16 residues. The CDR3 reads CASSLSYSGTGGEQYF. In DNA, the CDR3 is TGCGCCAGCAGCTTGTCGTACTCCGGGACAGGTGGCGAGCAGTACTTC.

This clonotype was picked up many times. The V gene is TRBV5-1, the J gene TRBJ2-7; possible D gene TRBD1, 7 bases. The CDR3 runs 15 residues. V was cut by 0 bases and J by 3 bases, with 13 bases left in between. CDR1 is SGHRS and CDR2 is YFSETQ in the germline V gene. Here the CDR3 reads CASSLVAGGYYEQYF. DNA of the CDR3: TGCGCCAGCAGCTTGGTGGCAGGGGGGTACTACGAGCAGTACTTC.

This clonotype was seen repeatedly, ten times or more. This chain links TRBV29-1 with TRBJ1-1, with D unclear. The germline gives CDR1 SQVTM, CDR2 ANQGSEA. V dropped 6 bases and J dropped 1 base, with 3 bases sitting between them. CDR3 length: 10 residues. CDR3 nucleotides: TGCAGCGTAGGGAACACTGAAGCTTTCTTT. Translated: CSVGNTEAFF.

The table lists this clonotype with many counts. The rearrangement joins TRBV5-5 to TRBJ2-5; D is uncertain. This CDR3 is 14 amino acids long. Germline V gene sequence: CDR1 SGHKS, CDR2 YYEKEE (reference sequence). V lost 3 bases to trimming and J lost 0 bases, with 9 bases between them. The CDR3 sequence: CASSSGRNQETQYF. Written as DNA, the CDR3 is TGTGCCAGCAGCTCTGGACGAAACCAAGAGACCCAGTACTTC.

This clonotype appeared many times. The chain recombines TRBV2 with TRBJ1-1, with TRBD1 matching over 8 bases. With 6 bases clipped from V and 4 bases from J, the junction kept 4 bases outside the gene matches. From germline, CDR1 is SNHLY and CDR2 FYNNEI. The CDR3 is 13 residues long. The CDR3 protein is CASRNTGGTEAFF. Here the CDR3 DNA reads TGTGCCAGCAGGAATACAGGGGGCACTGAAGCTTTCTTT.

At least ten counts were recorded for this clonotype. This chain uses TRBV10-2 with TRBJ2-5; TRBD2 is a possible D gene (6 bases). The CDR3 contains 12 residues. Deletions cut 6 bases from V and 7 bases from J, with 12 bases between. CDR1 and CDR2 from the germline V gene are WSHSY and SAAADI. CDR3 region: CASRRRGGTQYF. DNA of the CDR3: TGCGCCAGCAGAAGAAGGGGAGGGACCCAGTACTTC.

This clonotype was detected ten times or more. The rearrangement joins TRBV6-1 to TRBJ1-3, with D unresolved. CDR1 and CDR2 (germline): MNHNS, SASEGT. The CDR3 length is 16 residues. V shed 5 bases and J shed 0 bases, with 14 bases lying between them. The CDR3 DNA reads TGTGCCAGCAGTCCAAAGATGCTCATCTCTGGAAACACCATATATTTT. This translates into CASSPKMLISGNTIYF.

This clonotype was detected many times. In DNA, the CDR3 is TGCAGTGCCCCATCGGGACTAGCGGTTACAGATACGCAGTATTTT. This translates into CSAPSGLAVTDTQYF. V usage is TRBV20-1 and J usage is TRBJ2-3, with 11 bases lining up with TRBD2. The CDR3 has 15 amino acids. The junction had 8 bases not matched to a gene; V was cut back by 6 bases and J by 3 bases. Germline V lookup: CDR1 DFQATT, CDR2 SNEGSKA (reference sequence).

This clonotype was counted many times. CDR3 coding DNA: TGTGCCAGCAGCCAGGGACCTATGCACTACTACGAGCAGTACTTC. It codes for CASSQGPMHYYEQYF. V is TRBV3-1 and J is TRBJ2-7, with D perhaps TRBD1 or TRBD2 (5 bases each). The ends were cut back, 3 bases at V and 3 bases at J, with 15 bases in the middle. The CDR3 loop spans 15 amino acids. Germline V gives CDR1 LGHDT, CDR2 YNNKEL (reference sequence).

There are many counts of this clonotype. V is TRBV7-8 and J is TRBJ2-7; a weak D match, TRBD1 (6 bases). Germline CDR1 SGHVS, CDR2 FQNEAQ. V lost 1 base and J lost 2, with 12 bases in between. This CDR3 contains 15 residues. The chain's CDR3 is CASSLGRQVPYEQYF. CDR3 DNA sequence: TGTGCCAGCAGCTTAGGGAGACAGGTCCCCTACGAGCAGTACTTC.

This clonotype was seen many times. CDR3 coding DNA: TGTGCCATCAGCATTGCAGGGGCCCTTAGGTACAATGAGCAGTTCTTC. Protein: CAISIAGALRYNEQFF. V usage is TRBV10-3 and J usage is TRBJ2-1; TRBD1 might be the D (6 bases). This CDR3 has 16 amino acids. V was cut by 6 bases and J by 4 bases, with 19 bases left in between. Germline V gene lookup returns CDR1 ENHRY and CDR2 SYGVKD.

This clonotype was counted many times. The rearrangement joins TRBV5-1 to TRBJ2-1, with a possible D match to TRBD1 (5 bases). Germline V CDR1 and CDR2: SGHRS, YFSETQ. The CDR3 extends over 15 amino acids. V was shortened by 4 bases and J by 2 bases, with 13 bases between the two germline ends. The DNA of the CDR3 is TGCGCCAGCAGCGACCAGGGTGGGGCCTACAATGAGCAGTTCTTC. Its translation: CASSDQGGAYNEQFF.

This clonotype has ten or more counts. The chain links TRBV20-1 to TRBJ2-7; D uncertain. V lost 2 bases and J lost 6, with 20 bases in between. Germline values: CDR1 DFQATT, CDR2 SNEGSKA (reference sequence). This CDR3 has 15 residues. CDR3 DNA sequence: TGCAGTGCTAGACCGGGTCCCATGCGTTGGGGCGAGCAGTACTTC. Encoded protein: CSARPGPMRWGEQYF.

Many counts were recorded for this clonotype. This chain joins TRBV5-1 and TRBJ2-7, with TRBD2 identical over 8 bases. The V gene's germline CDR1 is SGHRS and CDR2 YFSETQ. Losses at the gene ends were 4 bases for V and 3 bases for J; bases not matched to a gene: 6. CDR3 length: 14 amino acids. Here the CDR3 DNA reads TGCGCCAGCAGCCTCCGGGGGGGAGTCTACGAGCAGTACTTC. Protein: CASSLRGGVYEQYF.

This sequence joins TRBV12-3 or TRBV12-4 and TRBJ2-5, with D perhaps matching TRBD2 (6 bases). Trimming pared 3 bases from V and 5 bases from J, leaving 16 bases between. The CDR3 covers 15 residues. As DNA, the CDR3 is TGTGCCAGCAGTTTCCCCGGACTACATGGCGAGACCCAGTACTTC. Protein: CASSFPGLHGETQYF.

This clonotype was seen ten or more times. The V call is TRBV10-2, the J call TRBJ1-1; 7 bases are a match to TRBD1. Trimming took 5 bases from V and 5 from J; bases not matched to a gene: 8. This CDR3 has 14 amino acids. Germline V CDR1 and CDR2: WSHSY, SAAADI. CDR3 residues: CASSSSSGGTEAFF. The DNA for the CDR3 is TGCGCCAGCAGTAGCTCGTCAGGGGGTACTGAAGCTTTCTTT.